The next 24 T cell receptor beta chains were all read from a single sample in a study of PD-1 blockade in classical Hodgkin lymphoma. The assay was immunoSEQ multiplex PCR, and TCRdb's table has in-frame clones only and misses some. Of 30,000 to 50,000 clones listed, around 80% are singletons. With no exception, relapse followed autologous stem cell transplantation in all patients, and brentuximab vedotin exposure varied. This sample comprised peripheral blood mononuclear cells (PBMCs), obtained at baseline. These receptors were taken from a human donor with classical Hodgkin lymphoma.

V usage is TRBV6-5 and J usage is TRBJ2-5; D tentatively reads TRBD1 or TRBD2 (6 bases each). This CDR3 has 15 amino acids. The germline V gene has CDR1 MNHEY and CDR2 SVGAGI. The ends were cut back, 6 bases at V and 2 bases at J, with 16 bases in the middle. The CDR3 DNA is TGTGCCAGCAGAGGCGGGACATTTCGTCAAGAGACCCAGTACTTC. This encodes CASRGGTFRQETQYF.

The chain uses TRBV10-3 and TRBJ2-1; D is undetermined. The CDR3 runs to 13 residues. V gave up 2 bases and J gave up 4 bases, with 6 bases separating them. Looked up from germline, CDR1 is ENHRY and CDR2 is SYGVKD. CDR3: CAISEQMYNEQFF. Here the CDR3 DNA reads TGTGCCATCAGTGAGCAGATGTACAATGAGCAGTTCTTC.

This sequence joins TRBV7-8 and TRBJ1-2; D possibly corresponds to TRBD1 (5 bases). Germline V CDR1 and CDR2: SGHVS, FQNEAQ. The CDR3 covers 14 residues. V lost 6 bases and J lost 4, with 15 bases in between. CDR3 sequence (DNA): TGTGCCAGCAGTCCTCGGGACGGCTCCTATGGCTACACCTTC. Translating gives CASSPRDGSYGYTF.

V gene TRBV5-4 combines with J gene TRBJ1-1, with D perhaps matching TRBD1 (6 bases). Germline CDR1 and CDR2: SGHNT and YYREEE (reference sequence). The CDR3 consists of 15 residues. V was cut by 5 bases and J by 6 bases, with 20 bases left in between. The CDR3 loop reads CASRRFVGGDSEAFF. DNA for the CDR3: TGTGCCAGCAGGCGTTTCGTCGGGGGCGACTCTGAAGCTTTCTTT.

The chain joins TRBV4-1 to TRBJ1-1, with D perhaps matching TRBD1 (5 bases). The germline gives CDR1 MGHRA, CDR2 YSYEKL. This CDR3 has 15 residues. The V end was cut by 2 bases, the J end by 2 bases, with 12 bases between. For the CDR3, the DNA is TGCGCCAGCAGCCAACAGTGGGGCGGAAACACTGAAGCTTTCTTT. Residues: CASSQQWGGNTEAFF.

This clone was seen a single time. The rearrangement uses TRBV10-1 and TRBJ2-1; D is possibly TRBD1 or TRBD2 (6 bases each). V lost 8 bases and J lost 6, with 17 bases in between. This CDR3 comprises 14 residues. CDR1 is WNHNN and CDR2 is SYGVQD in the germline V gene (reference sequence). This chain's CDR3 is CASGGQMETNEQFF. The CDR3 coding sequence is TGCGCCAGCGGGGGGCAGATGGAAACCAATGAGCAGTTCTTC.

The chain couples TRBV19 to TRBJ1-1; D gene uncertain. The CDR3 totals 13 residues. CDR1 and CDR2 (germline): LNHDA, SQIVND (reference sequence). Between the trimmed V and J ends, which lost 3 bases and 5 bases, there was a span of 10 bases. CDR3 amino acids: CASSIQAGTEAFF. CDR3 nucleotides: TGTGCCAGTAGTATTCAGGCGGGGACTGAAGCTTTCTTT. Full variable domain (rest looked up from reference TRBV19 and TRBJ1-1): DGGITQSPKYLFRKEGQNVTLSCEQNLNHDAMYWYRQDPGQGLRLIYYSQIVNDFQKGDIAEGYSVSREKKESFPLTVTSAQKNPTAFYLCASSIQAGTEAFFGQGTRLTVV.

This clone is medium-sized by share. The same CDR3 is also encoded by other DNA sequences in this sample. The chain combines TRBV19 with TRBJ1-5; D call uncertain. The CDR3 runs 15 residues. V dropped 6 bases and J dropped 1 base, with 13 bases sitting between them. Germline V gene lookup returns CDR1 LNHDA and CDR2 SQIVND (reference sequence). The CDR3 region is CASSRPGLSNQPQHF. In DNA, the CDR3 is TGTGCCAGTAGCCGCCCCGGGTTGAGCAATCAGCCCCAGCATTTT.

In nucleotides, the CDR3 is TGTGCCAGCAGTTTTGACAGGGTCTACCTTGGCAACTATGGCTACACCTTC. Its translation: CASSFDRVYLGNYGYTF. The chain uses TRBV28 and TRBJ1-2, with TRBD1 matching over 7 bases. The V gene end was trimmed by 3 bases and the J gene end by 2 bases; junction bases not matched to a gene: 12. In germline, CDR1 is MDHEN, CDR2 SYDVKM. The CDR3 length is 17 residues.

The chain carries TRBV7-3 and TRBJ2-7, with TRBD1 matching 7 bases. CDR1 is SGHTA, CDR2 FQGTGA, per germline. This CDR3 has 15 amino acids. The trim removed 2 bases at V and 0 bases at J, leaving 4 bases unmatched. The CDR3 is CASSLDPGGSYEQYF. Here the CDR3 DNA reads TGTGCCAGCAGCTTAGATCCAGGGGGCTCCTACGAGCAGTACTTC.

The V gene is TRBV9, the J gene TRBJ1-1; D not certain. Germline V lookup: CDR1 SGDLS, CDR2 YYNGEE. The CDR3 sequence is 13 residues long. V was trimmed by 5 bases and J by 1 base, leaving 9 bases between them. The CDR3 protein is CASSSQPNTEAFF. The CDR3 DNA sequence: TGTGCCAGCAGTTCCCAGCCGAACACTGAAGCTTTCTTT.

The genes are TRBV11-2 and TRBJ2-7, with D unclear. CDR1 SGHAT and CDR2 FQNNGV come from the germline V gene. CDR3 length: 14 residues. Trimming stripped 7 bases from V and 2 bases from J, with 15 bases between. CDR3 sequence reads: CASTPGRHTYEQYF. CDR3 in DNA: TGTGCCAGCACCCCTGGAAGACACACCTACGAGCAGTACTTC.

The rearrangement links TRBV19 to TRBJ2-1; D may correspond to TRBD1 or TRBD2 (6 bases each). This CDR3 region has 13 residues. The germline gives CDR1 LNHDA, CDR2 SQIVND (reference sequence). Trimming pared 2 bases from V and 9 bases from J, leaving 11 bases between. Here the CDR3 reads CASSIRGVTEQFF. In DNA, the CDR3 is TGTGCCAGTAGTATAAGGGGGGTCACTGAGCAGTTCTTC. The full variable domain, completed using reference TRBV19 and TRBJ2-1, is DGGITQSPKYLFRKEGQNVTLSCEQNLNHDAMYWYRQDPGQGLRLIYYSQIVNDFQKGDIAEGYSVSREKKESFPLTVTSAQKNPTAFYLCASSIRGVTEQFFGPGTRLTVL.

The CDR3 sequence: CASSPLGGNTEAFF. Here the CDR3 DNA reads TGTGCCAGCTCACCACTAGGGGGGAACACTGAAGCTTTCTTT. This chain connects TRBV18 to TRBJ1-1; weak D call: TRBD1 (6 bases). CDR1 and CDR2 from the germline V gene are KGHSH and LQKENI. V dropped 1 base and J dropped 1 base, with 7 bases sitting between them. The CDR3 is 14 residues long. The variable domain in full, completed from reference TRBV18 and TRBJ1-1, reads NAGVMQNPRHLVRRRGQEARLRCSPMKGHSHVYWYRQLPEEGLKFMVYLQKENIIDESGMPKERFSAEFPKEGPSILRIQQVVRGDSAAYFCASSPLGGNTEAFFGQGTRLTVV.

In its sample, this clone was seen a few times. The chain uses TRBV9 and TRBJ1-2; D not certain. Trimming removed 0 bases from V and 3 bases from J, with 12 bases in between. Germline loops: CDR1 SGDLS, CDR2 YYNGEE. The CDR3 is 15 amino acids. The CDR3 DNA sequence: TGTGCCAGCAGCGTAGGGAGGGAGGGAGACTATGGCTACACCTTC. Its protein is CASSVGREGDYGYTF.

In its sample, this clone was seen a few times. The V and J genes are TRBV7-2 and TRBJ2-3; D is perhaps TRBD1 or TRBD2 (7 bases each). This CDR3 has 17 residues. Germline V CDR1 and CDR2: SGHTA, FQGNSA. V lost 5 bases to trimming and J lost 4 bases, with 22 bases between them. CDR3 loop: CASSPPHRGGSPDTQYF. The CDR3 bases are TGTGCCAGCAGCCCCCCACACAGGGGCGGGAGCCCAGATACGCAGTATTTT.

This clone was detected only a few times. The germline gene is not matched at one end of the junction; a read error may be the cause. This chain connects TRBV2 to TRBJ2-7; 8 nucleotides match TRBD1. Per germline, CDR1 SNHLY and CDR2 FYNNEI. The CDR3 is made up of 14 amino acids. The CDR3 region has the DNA TGTGCCAGCAGGGAAGGACAGGGCCCCTACGAGCAGTACTTC. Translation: CASREGQGPYEQYF.

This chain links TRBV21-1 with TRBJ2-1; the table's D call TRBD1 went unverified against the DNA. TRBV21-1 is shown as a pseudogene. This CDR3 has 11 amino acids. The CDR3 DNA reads TGTGCCAGCCCCAGGGGGAATGAGCAGTTCTTC. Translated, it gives CASPRGNEQFF.

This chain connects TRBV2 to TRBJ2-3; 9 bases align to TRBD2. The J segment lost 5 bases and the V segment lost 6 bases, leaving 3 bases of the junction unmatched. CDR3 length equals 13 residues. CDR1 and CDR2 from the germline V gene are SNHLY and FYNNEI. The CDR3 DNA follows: TGTGCCAGCAGGCTAGCGGGAATAGATACGCAGTATTTT. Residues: CASRLAGIDTQYF.

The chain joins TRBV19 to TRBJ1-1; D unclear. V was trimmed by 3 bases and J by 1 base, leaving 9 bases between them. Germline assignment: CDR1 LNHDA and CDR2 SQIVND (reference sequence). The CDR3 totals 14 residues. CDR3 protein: CASSIPRANTEAFF. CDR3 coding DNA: TGTGCCAGTAGTATTCCCCGGGCGAACACTGAAGCTTTCTTT.

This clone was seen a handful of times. The CDR3: CAWSVGRLNSNQPQHF. DNA for the CDR3: TGTGCCTGGAGTGTGGGCAGGCTCAATAGCAATCAGCCCCAGCATTTT. The gene calls are TRBV30 and TRBJ1-5, with D uncertain. This CDR3 has 16 residues. Germline assignment: CDR1 GTSNPN and CDR2 SVGIG (reference sequence). The germline V and J ends were trimmed by 0 bases and 0 bases, with 12 bases remaining between them.

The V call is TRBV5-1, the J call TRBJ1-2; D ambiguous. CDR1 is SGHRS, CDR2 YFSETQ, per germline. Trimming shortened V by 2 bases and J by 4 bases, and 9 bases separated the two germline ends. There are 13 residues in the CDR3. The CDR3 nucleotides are TGCGCCAGCAGCTTCGGGGATATCTATGGCTACACCTTC. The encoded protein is CASSFGDIYGYTF.

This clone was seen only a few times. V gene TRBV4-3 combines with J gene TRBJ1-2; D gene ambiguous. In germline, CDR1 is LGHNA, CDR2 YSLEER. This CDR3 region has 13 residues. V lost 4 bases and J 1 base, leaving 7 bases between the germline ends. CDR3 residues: CASSREGNYGYTF. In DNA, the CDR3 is TGCGCCAGCAGCCGGGAGGGTAACTATGGCTACACCTTC.

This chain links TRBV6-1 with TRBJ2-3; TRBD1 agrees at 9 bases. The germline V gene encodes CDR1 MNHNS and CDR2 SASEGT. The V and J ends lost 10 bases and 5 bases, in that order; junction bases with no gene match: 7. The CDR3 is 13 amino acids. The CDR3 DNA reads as TGTGCCATAAACAGGGGGCAGGGAGATACGCAGTATTTT. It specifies CAINRGQGDTQYF.